The T cell receptor (beta chain) described here comes from a study of cytomegalovirus exposure and HLA in healthy donors. The study ran its PCR with 60 Vbeta and 13 Jbeta primers. The repertoire was sequenced with immunoSEQ multiplex PCR; TCRdb's copy has only in-frame clones and lacks some. Of under 150,000 clones listed, 79% are singletons. V lost 0 bases and J lost 6, with 8 bases in between. The CDR3 sequence is 13 residues long. Germline CDR1 and CDR2: LGHNA and YNFKEQ. The chain has TRBV4-2 and TRBJ1-1, with a possible D match to TRBD1 (5 bases). The sequence derives from a male donor in good health and CMV-seronegative. The sequenced material came from PBMCs. The CDR3, as DNA: TGTGCCAGCAGCCAAGAGGGGCCATCTGAAGCTTTCTTT. This gives the protein CASSQEGPSEAFF.